These 5 T cell receptor beta chains were all obtained from the same sample, sequenced in a study of PD-1 blockade in classical Hodgkin lymphoma (TCRdb year 2020). Libraries were constructed by the immunoSEQ multiplex PCR assay. TCRdb limited this immuneACCESS table to in-frame rearrangements with V and J called. A share of clones is missing; checked studies link under half to unresolved V genes, and the rest is unexplained. In all, the sample holds 95,000 to 100,000 clones, and roughly 89% of those were seen once. In total, the top ten clones hold about 6.4% of the sample. The time point label of this sample denotes: cycle 2 day 1 (C2D1) of nivolumab. Every trial patient had relapsed after autologous stem cell transplantation, and cohorts A, B and C differed in prior brentuximab vedotin exposure. Material: peripheral blood mononuclear cells (PBMCs), obtained before the second cycle of nivolumab. These receptors were collected from a human donor with classical Hodgkin lymphoma.

The chain is built from TRBV4-3 and TRBJ2-6, with D maybe TRBD2 (5 bases). Germline CDR1 and CDR2: LGHNA and YSLEER. The CDR3 has 15 amino acids. The V end was cut by 4 bases, the J end by 0 bases, with 7 bases between. CDR3 sequence reads: CASSPGSSGANVLTF. CDR3 DNA sequence: TGCGCCAGCAGCCCGGGGTCCTCTGGGGCCAACGTCCTGACTTTC.

DNA for the CDR3: TGTGCCAGCAGGATAGGGTATTGGGGCTACACCTTC. It encodes CASRIGYWGYTF. The chain combines TRBV6-5 with TRBJ1-2; D remains unclear. Trimming took off 6 bases at V and 8 bases at J, with 13 bases between the two ends. This CDR3 is built from 12 residues. CDR1 and CDR2 from the germline V gene are MNHEY and SVGAGI.

The rearrangement uses TRBV10-2 and TRBJ1-1; no clear D gene. The germline V gene has CDR1 WSHSY and CDR2 SAAADI. The CDR3 runs 13 residues. Deletions cut 6 bases from V and 0 bases from J, with 8 bases between. Written as DNA, the CDR3 is TGCGCCAGCAGGAGAGACTTGAACACTGAAGCTTTCTTT. It translates to CASRRDLNTEAFF.

This clone was observed once. The gene calls are TRBV5-1 and TRBJ1-5; TRBD1 agrees at 9 bases. Losses at the gene ends were 0 bases for V and 0 bases for J; bases not matched to a gene: 13. Germline V gene sequence: CDR1 SGHRS, CDR2 YFSETQ. This CDR3 comprises 20 residues. The CDR3 loop reads CASSLANRTGEQYSNQPQHF. The CDR3 coding sequence is TGCGCCAGCAGCTTGGCCAACAGGACAGGGGAACAATATAGCAATCAGCCCCAGCATTTT. The whole variable domain, filled in from reference TRBV5-1 and TRBJ1-5, reads KAGVTQTPRYLIKTRGQQVTLSCSPISGHRSVSWYQQTPGQGLQFLFEYFSETQRNKGNFPGRFSGRQFSNSRSEMNVSTLELGDSALYLCASSLANRTGEQYSNQPQHFGDGTRLSIL.

This clone was observed a handful of times. The V gene is TRBV10-1, the J gene TRBJ2-1; TRBD1 matches at 8 bases. V gave up 6 bases and J gave up 5 bases; unmatched junction bases: 3. There are 13 residues in the CDR3. Germline CDR1 reads WNHNN; CDR2 reads SYGVQD (reference sequence). CDR3 in DNA: TGCGCCAGCAGAGGACAGGGCAACAATGAGCAGTTCTTC. Translated: CASRGQGNNEQFF.